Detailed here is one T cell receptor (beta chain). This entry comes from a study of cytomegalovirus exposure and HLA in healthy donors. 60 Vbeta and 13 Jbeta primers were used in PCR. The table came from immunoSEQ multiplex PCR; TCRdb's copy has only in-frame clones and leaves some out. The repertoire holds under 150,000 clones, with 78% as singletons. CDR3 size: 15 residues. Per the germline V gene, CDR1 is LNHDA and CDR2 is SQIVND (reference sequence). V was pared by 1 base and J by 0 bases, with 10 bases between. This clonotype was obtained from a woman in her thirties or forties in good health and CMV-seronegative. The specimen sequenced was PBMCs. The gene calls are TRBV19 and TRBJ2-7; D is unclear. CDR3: CASSIAGYSSYEQYF. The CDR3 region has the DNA TGTGCCAGTAGTATAGCAGGCTACAGCTCCTACGAGCAGTACTTC.